The 18 T cell receptor beta chains in this list originate from one sample, sequenced in a study of blood T cell repertoires in COVID-19. Sequencing was performed with immunoSEQ multiplex PCR; in TCRdb, only in-frame clones are kept and a portion is missing. The sample consists of 85,000 to 120,000 clones, approximately 91% of them appearing once. The source material was peripheral blood. These TCRs come from a man aged 18 to 30 with acute or convalescent COVID-19.

This chain joins TRBV20-1 and TRBJ1-2; 7 bases match TRBD1. Trimming cost V 3 bases and J 5 bases; bases outside gene matches: 6. CDR1 and CDR2 from the germline V gene are DFQATT and SNEGSKA (reference sequence). The CDR3 consists of 13 residues. CDR3 coding DNA: TGCAGTGCTAGTGAAGGGGGCGGTTATGGCTACACCTTC. Its translation: CSASEGGGYGYTF.

The chain combines TRBV6-5 with TRBJ2-3, with D unresolved. The ends were cut back, 4 bases at V and 2 bases at J, with 10 bases in the middle. Germline V gene sequence: CDR1 MNHEY, CDR2 SVGAGI. This CDR3 has 14 residues. CDR3 sequence: CASSWALYTDTQYF. The CDR3 region has the DNA TGTGCCAGCAGTTGGGCCCTCTACACAGATACGCAGTATTTT.

The V and J genes are TRBV6-5 and TRBJ1-3; D is perhaps TRBD1 (5 bases). This CDR3 is built from 15 residues. Per the germline V gene, CDR1 is MNHEY and CDR2 is SVGAGI. V lost 7 bases and J 4 bases, leaving 17 bases between the germline ends. For the CDR3, the DNA is TGTGCCAGCACTGTTTACCAGGGCTCAGGAAACACCATATATTTT. It codes for CASTVYQGSGNTIYF.

The chain has TRBV19 and TRBJ1-1; D is unresolved. Germline CDR1 is LNHDA and CDR2 is SQIVND (reference sequence). This CDR3 comprises 16 residues. Trimming shortened V by 3 bases and J by 1 base, and 15 bases separated the two germline ends. CDR3 in amino acids: CASSISLGVGNTEAFF. CDR3 bases: TGTGCCAGTAGTATTAGTTTGGGAGTTGGGAACACTGAAGCTTTCTTT.

The rearrangement links TRBV6-6 to TRBJ1-1; tentative D call: TRBD1 (5 bases). Germline lookup yields CDR1 MNHNY and CDR2 SVGAGI (reference sequence). The CDR3 loop spans 14 amino acids. V was shortened by 6 bases and J by 5 bases, with 16 bases between the two germline ends. The CDR3 DNA sequence: TGTGCCAGCAGCGGACCGGGGGAGGGGACTGAAGCTTTCTTT. Amino acid sequence: CASSGPGEGTEAFF.

V usage is TRBV24-1 and J usage is TRBJ2-5; D may be TRBD1 (6 bases). The V gene lost 3 bases and the J gene lost 4 bases, with 14 bases spanning the gap. The CDR3 runs to 15 residues. Germline V gene data show CDR1 as KGHDR and CDR2 as SFDVKD. The CDR3 DNA sequence: TGTGCCACCAGTGATGTAGGACAGTTGGGAGAGACCCAGTACTTC. It yields the protein CATSDVGQLGETQYF.

V is TRBV7-8 and J is TRBJ1-5; 9 bases fit TRBD1. Germline CDR1 is SGHVS and CDR2 is FQNEAQ. The CDR3 has 17 amino acids. V shed 1 base and J 7 bases; nucleotides not matched to a gene: 11. CDR3 amino acids: CASSLEPAGQGSQPQHF. CDR3 nucleotide sequence: TGTGCCAGCAGCTTAGAACCCGCGGGACAGGGAAGCCAGCCCCAGCATTTT.

The genes are TRBV27 and TRBJ1-5; unclear D gene. The V gene's germline CDR1 is MNHEY and CDR2 SMNVEV (reference sequence). CDR3 length: 15 amino acids. Deletions cut 8 bases from V and 0 bases from J, with 14 bases between. As DNA, the CDR3 is TGTGCCAGCTCATTCGAGGGTTCTAGCAATCAGCCCCAGCATTTT. Translated: CASSFEGSSNQPQHF.

The CDR3 bases are TGCAGCGTTGCCGGGACAGGGTCCAATGGCTACACCTTC. It translates to CSVAGTGSNGYTF. This chain connects TRBV29-1 to TRBJ1-2; the match to TRBD1 covers 9 bases. The CDR3 is 13 amino acids. V was pared by 4 bases and J by 6 bases, with 6 bases of the junction left unmatched. Germline V gene data show CDR1 as SQVTM and CDR2 as ANQGSEA.

A word on this clone: One junction end disagrees with the germline gene, perhaps due to a read error. V and J are TRBV2 and TRBJ2-3; possible D gene TRBD2, 5 bases. Germline V gives CDR1 SNHLY, CDR2 FYNNEI. The CDR3 spans 11 residues. In DNA form, the CDR3 reads TGTGCCAGCGGTTCCATCGCCCTGGAGGATTTT. It yields the protein CASGSIALEDF.

This CDR3 is CASSQVGLTYEQYF. The CDR3, as DNA: TGTGCCAGCAGCCAAGTGGGACTTACCTACGAGCAGTACTTC. The chain recombines TRBV3-1 (or the pseudogene TRBV3-2) with TRBJ2-7; D possibly corresponds to TRBD2 (6 bases). Trimming cost V 1 base and J 2 bases, with 9 bases left between them. The germline CDR1 and CDR2 sequences are LGHDT and YNNKEL (reference sequence). The CDR3 is 14 amino acids.

The rearrangement links TRBV19 to TRBJ1-2, with 7 bases fitting TRBD1. The V and J ends lost 5 bases and 6 bases, in that order; junction bases with no gene match: 3. This CDR3 has 12 amino acids. Germline V gene lookup returns CDR1 LNHDA and CDR2 SQIVND (reference sequence). The CDR3: CASSWTGDGYTF. The CDR3 DNA reads as TGTGCCAGTAGTTGGACAGGAGATGGCTACACCTTC.

The gene calls are TRBV5-1 and TRBJ1-2; weak D call: TRBD1 (6 bases). Germline V gives CDR1 SGHRS, CDR2 YFSETQ. This CDR3 region has 14 residues. V lost 0 bases to trimming and J lost 8 bases, with 14 bases between them. CDR3 amino acids: CASSLDGGAGGYTF. CDR3 bases: TGCGCCAGCAGCTTGGATGGGGGGGCCGGCGGCTACACCTTC.

The V gene is TRBV2, the J gene TRBJ2-5, with TRBD2 matching 13 bases. V lost 6 bases and J lost 4; bases outside the gene matches: 5. The CDR3 extends over 15 amino acids. Germline CDR1 and CDR2: SNHLY and FYNNEI. The CDR3 region is CASSGLAGVGETQYF. Written as DNA, the CDR3 is TGTGCCAGCAGCGGACTAGCGGGAGTAGGAGAGACCCAGTACTTC.

This clone was counted between two and nine times. This chain uses TRBV29-1 with TRBJ1-4; 7 bases agree with TRBD1. The CDR3 spans 15 residues. V lost 0 bases and J lost 6; bases outside the gene matches: 7. Looked up from germline, CDR1 is SQVTM and CDR2 is ANQGSEA. The CDR3 DNA reads TGCAGCGTTGAAGAGACACAGGGGATATATGAAAAACTGTTTTTT. Its protein product is CSVEETQGIYEKLFF.

The chain combines TRBV15 with TRBJ1-2, with no clear D. From germline, CDR1 is LNHNV and CDR2 YYDKDF (reference sequence). V lost 5 bases and J lost 4, with 14 bases in between. This CDR3 contains 14 residues. In DNA, the CDR3 is TGTGCCACCAGCCCTTCGTCGGGTTCCTATGGCTACACCTTC. Amino acid sequence: CATSPSSGSYGYTF.

In this sample, this clone turned up a few times. Other DNA sequences in this specimen translate into the identical CDR3. The CDR3 DNA reads TGTGCCAGCAGCGTTGGGCAGAACCTTAACTATGGCTACACCTTC. Its protein is CASSVGQNLNYGYTF. This chain uses TRBV9 with TRBJ1-2; the D is unclear. Germline V gene lookup returns CDR1 SGDLS and CDR2 YYNGEE. This CDR3 has 15 residues. V gave up 2 bases and J gave up 1 base, with 12 bases separating them. Filled out from reference TRBV9 and TRBJ1-2, the complete variable domain reads DSGVTQTPKHLITATGQRVTLRCSPRSGDLSVYWYQQSLDQGLQFLIQYYNGEERAKGNILERFSAQQFPDLHSELNLSSLELGDSALYFCASSVGQNLNYGYTFGSGTRLTVV.

This chain uses TRBV30 with TRBJ2-7, with 8 positions matching TRBD1. Germline V gives CDR1 GTSNPN, CDR2 SVGIG (reference sequence). This CDR3 region has 13 residues. After removal of 3 bases from V and 5 bases from J, the junction contained 6 bases not matched to a gene. CDR3: CAWSPDRADEQYF. CDR3 DNA: TGTGCCTGGAGCCCGGACAGGGCCGACGAGCAGTACTTC.